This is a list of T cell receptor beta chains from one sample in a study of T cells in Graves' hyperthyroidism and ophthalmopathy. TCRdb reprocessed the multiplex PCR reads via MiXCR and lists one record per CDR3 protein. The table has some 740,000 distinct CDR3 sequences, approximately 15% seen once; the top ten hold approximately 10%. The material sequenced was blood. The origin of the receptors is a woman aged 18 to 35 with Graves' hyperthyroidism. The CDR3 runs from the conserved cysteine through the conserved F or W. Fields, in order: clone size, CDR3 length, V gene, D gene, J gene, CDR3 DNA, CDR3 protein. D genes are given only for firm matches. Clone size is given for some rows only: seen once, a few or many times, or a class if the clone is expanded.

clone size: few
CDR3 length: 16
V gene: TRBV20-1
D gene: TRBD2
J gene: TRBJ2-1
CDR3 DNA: TGCAGTGCTAGAGACCCCTTAGCGGGAGACTACAATGAGCAGTTCTTC
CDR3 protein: CSARDPLAGDYNEQFF

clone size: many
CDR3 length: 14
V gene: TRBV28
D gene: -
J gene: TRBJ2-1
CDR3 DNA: TGTGCCAGCAGTTTTATGTTCGCCCACAATGAGCAGTTCTTC
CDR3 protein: CASSFMFAHNEQFF

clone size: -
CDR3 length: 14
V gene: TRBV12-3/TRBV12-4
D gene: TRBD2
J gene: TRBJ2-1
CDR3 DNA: TGTGCCAGCAGTTTCGGGACTAGTGTCTATGAGCAGTTCTTC
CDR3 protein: CASSFGTSVYEQFF

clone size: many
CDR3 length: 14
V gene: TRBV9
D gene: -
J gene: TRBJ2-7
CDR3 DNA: TGTGCCAGCAGCGTAGGGGATAGTCCTGCCGAGCAGTACTTC
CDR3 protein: CASSVGDSPAEQYF

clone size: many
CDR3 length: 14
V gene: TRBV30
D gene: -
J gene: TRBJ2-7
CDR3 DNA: TGTGCCTGGAGTGTGGGCGGCGTCTCCTACGAGCAGTACTTC
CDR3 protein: CAWSVGGVSYEQYF

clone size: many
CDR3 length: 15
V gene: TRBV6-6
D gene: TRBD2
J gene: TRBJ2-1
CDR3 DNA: TGTGCCAGCAGTTACGGACTAGCCTCCTACAATGAGCAGTTCTTC
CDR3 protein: CASSYGLASYNEQFF

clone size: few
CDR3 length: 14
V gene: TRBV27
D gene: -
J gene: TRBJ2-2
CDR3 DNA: TGTGCCAGCAGCGGGCTGGAACCCGCCGGGGAGCTGTTTTTT
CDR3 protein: CASSGLEPAGELFF

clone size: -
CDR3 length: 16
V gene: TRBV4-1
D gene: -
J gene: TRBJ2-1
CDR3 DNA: TGCGCCAGCAGCCAAGGGCCCATTTCCGCTGTGGATGAGCAGTTCTTC
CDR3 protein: CASSQGPISAVDEQFF

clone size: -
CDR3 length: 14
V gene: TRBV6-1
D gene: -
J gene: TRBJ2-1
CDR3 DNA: TGTGCCAGCAGGGCTCCCGGCAGGTACAATGAGCAGTTCTTC
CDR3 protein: CASRAPGRYNEQFF

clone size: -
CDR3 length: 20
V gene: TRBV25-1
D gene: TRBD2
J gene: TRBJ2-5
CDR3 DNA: TGTGCCAGCAGCCCCCCGACTAGCGGGAATTGGGTGATGGAGGCAGAGACCCAGTACTTC
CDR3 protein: CASSPPTSGNWVMEAETQYF

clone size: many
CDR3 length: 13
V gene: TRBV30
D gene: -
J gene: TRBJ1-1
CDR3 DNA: TGTGCCTGGAGTCACGCCAGGAGCACTGAAGCTTTCTTT
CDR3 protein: CAWSHARSTEAFF

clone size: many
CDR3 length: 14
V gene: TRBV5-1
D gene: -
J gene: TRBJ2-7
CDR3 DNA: TGCGCCAGCAGCTCCCCGCACGAGACCTACGAGCAGTACTTC
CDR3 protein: CASSSPHETYEQYF

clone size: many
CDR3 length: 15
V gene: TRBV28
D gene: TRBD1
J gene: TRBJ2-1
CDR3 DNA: TGTGCCAGCTTAAGGGGGCCCGGCAGTACCAATGAGCAGTTCTTC
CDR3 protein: CASLRGPGSTNEQFF

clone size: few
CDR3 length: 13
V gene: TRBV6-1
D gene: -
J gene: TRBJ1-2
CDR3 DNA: TGTGCCAGCATCCGAAGCTCAATCTATGGCTACACCTTC
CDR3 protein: CASIRSSIYGYTF

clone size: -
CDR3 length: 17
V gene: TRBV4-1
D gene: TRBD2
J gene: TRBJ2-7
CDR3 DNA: TGCGCCAGCAGCCAAGGAGTGGTAGCGGGAGACCTCTCCGAGCAGTACTTC
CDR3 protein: CASSQGVVAGDLSEQYF

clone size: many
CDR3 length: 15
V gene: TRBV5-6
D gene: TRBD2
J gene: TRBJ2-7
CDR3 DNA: TGTGCCAGCAGCTTGCTAGCGGGAGGGGCCTACGAGCAGTACTTC
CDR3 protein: CASSLLAGGAYEQYF

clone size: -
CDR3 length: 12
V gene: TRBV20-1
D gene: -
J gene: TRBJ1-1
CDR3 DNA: TGCAGTGCTACCCGACAGAATCTAGAAGCTTTCTTT
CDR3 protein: CSATRQNLEAFF

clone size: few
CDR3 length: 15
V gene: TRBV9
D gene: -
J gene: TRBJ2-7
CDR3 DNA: TGTGCCAGCAGCGTAGAGGGGGACCTTACCTACGAGCAGTACTTC
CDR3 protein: CASSVEGDLTYEQYF

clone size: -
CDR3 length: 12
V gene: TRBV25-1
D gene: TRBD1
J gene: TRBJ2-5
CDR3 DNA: TGTGCCAGCAGTGCTACAGGGGCTGAACGGTACTTC
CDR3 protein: CASSATGAERYF

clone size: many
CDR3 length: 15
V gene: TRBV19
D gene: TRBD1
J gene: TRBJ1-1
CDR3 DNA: TGTGCCAGTAGTCGGACAGGGGGGGTAAACACTGAAGCTTTCTTT
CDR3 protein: CASSRTGGVNTEAFF

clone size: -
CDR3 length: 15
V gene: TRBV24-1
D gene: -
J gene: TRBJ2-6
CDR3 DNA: TGTGCCACCAGTGACCCGACAGGTAGGGCCAACGTCCTGACTTTC
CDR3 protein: CATSDPTGRANVLTF

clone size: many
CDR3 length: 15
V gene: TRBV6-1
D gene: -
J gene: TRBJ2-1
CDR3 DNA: TGTGCCAGCAGACCAACAGTGAACTCCTACAATGAGCAGTTCTTC
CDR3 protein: CASRPTVNSYNEQFF

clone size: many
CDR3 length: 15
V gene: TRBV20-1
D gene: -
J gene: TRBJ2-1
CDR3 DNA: TGCAGTGCTAGAAGGGGGGAACCCGCCTACAATGAGCAGTTCTTC
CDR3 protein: CSARRGEPAYNEQFF

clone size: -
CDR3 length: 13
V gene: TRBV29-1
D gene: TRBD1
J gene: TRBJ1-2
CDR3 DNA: TGCAGCGTTGGGACAGGGAGGGGGTATGGCTACACCTTC
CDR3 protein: CSVGTGRGYGYTF

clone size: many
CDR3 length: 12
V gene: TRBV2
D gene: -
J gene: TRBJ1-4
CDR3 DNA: TGTGCCAGCAAGGCCGAGCGTGAAAAACTGTTTTTT
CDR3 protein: CASKAEREKLFF

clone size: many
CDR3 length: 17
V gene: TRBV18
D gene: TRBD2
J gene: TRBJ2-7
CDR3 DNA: TGTGCCAGCTCACCCCCGGGACTAGCGGGAGGGCCAGTCGAGCAGTACTTC
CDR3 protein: CASSPPGLAGGPVEQYF

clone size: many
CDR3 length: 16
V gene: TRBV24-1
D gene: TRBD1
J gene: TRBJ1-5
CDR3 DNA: TGTGCCACCAGTGGGGACAGGGCATATAGCAATCAGCCCCAGCATTTT
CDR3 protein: CATSGDRAYSNQPQHF

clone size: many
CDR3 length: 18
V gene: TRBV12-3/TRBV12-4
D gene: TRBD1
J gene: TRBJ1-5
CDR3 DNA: TGTGCCAGCAGTTCCGAACCTTTCAGGGGGTATAGCAATCAGCCCCAGCATTTT
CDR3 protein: CASSSEPFRGYSNQPQHF

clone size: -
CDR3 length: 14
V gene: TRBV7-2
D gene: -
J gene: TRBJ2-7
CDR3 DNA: TGTGCCAGCAACCAATACGACTCTCCCTACGAGCAGTACTTC
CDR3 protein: CASNQYDSPYEQYF

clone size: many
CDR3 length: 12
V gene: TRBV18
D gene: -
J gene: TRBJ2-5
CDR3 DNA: TGTGCCAGCTCAACCCGCGGGGAGACCCAGTACTTC
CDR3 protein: CASSTRGETQYF

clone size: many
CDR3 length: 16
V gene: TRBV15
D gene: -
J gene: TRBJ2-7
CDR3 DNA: TGTGCCACCAGCGGTATGGAGAAGACCTTCTCCTACGAGCAGTACTTC
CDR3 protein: CATSGMEKTFSYEQYF

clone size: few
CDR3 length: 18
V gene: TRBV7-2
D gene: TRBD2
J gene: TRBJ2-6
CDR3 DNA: TGTGCCAGCAGCTTAGGGGCTAGCGGGAGATCAGGGGCCAACGTCCTGACTTTC
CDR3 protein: CASSLGASGRSGANVLTF

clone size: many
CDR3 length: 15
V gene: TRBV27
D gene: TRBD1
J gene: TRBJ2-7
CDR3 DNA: TGTGCCAGCAGTTTTTTGGGGACAGGGTATAACGAGCAGTACTTC
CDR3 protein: CASSFLGTGYNEQYF

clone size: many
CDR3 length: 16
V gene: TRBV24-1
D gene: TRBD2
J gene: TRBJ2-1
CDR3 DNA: TGTGCCACCAGTGACACACTAGCGGACTCCTACAATGAGCAGTTCTTC
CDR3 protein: CATSDTLADSYNEQFF

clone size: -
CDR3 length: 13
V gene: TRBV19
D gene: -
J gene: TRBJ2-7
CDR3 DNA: TGTGCCAGTAGTGTGGCCATTGCCTACGAGCAGTACTTC
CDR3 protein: CASSVAIAYEQYF

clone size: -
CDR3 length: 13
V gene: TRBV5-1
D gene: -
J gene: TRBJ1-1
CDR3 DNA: TGCGCCAGCAGCTCCGGACAGACTACTGAAGCTTTCTTT
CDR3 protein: CASSSGQTTEAFF

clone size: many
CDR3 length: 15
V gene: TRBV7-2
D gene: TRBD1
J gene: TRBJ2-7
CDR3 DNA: TGTGCCAGCAGCAGACCGGGACAGGGTTACCACGAGCAGTACTTC
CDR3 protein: CASSRPGQGYHEQYF

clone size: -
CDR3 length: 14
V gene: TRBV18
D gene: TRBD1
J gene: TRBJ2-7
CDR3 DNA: TGTGCCAGCTCACCGGGACAGGGATCGGTCGAGCAGTACTTC
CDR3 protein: CASSPGQGSVEQYF

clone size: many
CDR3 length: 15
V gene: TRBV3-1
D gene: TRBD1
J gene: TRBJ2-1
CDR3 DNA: TGTGCCAGCAGCCAAGGGGACAGGTTATACAATGAGCAGTTCTTC
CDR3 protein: CASSQGDRLYNEQFF

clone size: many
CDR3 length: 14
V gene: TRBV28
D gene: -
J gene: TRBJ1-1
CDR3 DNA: TGTGCCAGCAGTTTGGGAGGGGAGGCGTCTGAAGCTTTCTTT
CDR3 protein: CASSLGGEASEAFF